This is a list of T cell receptor beta chains from one sample in a study of cytomegalovirus exposure and HLA in healthy donors. The table came from immunoSEQ multiplex PCR; TCRdb's copy has only in-frame clones and leaves some out. The profile shows 130,000 to 150,000 clones, nearly 80% of them singletons. The sample taken for sequencing was PBMCs. These receptor sequences come from a woman in her twenties or thirties in good health and CMV-seronegative. Both conserved end residues are part of each CDR3. A D gene is named only where the DNA matches it firmly. Clone size is stated in some rows and not others, as once, few, many or a class when expanded.

TRBJ2-5,TRBD2,.,TRBV19,CASSIYWRGGEETQYF,TGTGCCAGTAGTATTTACTGGCGGGGGGGCGAAGAGACCCAGTACTTC
TRBJ1-2,.,.,TRBV11-2,CASSSDTNYGYTF,TGTGCCAGCAGCTCGGACACCAACTATGGCTACACCTTC
TRBJ2-3,TRBD1,few,TRBV4-2,CASSSDRGGSDTQYF,TGTGCCAGCAGCTCGGACAGGGGAGGGTCAGATACGCAGTATTTT
TRBJ1-5,TRBD1,.,TRBV7-9,CASSLSQGDQPQHF,TGTGCCAGCAGCTTATCACAGGGGGATCAGCCCCAGCATTTT
TRBJ2-3,.,.,TRBV7-7,CASSLGESSTDTQYF,TGTGCTAGCAGCTTAGGCGAATCTAGCACAGATACGCAGTATTTT
TRBJ2-3,.,.,TRBV9,CASSVRGAASTDTQYF,TGTGCCAGCAGCGTTCGCGGGGCAGCTAGCACAGATACGCAGTATTTT
TRBJ2-7,.,once,TRBV9,CASSVGTNPYEQYF,TGTGCCAGCAGCGTAGGGACAAACCCCTACGAGCAGTACTTC
TRBJ1-1,TRBD1,.,TRBV5-1,CASSLDGTGGGTEAFF,TGCGCCAGCAGCTTGGACGGGACAGGGGGGGGTACTGAAGCTTTCTTT
TRBJ2-2,.,.,TRBV29-1,CSVGQGRGTGELFF,TGCAGCGTTGGGCAGGGGAGGGGGACCGGGGAGCTGTTTTTT
TRBJ1-2,TRBD1,once,TRBV19,CASSLAGGGYGYTF,TGTGCCAGTAGTCTGGCAGGGGGCGGCTATGGCTACACCTTC
TRBJ2-1,.,.,TRBV29-1,CSVDGLANHNEQFF,TGCAGCGTTGATGGCCTAGCGAATCACAATGAGCAGTTCTTC
TRBJ2-7,TRBD1,.,TRBV19,CASSIAGQGPYEQYF,TGTGCCAGTAGTATAGCGGGACAGGGCCCCTACGAGCAGTACTTC
TRBJ2-1,.,.,TRBV27,CASSLSAGDSFYNEQFF,TGTGCCAGCAGTTTATCGGCAGGGGATAGTTTCTACAATGAGCAGTTCTTC
TRBJ1-5,.,.,TRBV6-5,CASSHPEPGQPQHF,TGTGCCAGCAGCCACCCCGAACCGGGTCAGCCCCAGCATTTT
TRBJ2-1,TRBD2,.,TRBV5-1,CASSLGLAGGEQFF,TGCGCCAGCAGCTTGGGCCTAGCGGGGGGAGAGCAGTTCTTC
TRBJ1-1,TRBD1,.,TRBV10-3,CAISAGGTEAFF,TGTGCCATCAGTGCAGGGGGAACTGAAGCTTTCTTT
TRBJ2-7,TRBD1,.,TRBV7-6,CASSLQKDRITYEQYF,TGTGCCAGCAGCTTACAGAAGGACAGGATAACCTACGAGCAGTACTTC
TRBJ2-3,TRBD1,.,TRBV5-4,CASSKRTGGVIPDTQYF,TGTGCCAGCAGCAAAAGGACAGGGGGGGTGATCCCAGATACGCAGTATTTT
TRBJ1-5,TRBD1,.,TRBV30,CAWSITGRGRQPQHF,TGTGCCTGGAGTATAACAGGCAGGGGGCGACAGCCCCAGCATTTT
TRBJ1-3,.,.,TRBV10-3,CAISVTTGGNTIYF,TGTGCCATCAGTGTGACGACAGGTGGAAACACCATATATTTT
TRBJ2-7,TRBD2,.,TRBV9,CASSVGSGGRYEQYF,TGTGCCAGCAGCGTTGGGTCGGGGGGGCGCTACGAGCAGTACTTC
TRBJ1-2,TRBD1,.,TRBV18,CASSGRDREGDGYTF,TGTGCCAGCTCAGGCCGGGACAGGGAAGGGGATGGCTACACCTTC
TRBJ1-1,TRBD1,.,TRBV6-5,CASSYFTGASTEAFF,TGTGCCAGCAGTTACTTTACAGGGGCTTCCACTGAAGCTTTCTTT
TRBJ1-3,.,few,TRBV6-1,CASSVEGLSRTIYF,TGTGCCAGCAGTGTTGAGGGCCTCTCACGGACCATATATTTT
TRBJ1-5,TRBD1,once,TRBV30,CAWSFMTGASNQPQHF,TGTGCCTGGAGTTTTATGACAGGGGCAAGCAATCAGCCCCAGCATTTT
TRBJ2-1,TRBD2,few,TRBV25-1,CASSGPTSWRSYNEQFF,TGTGCCAGCAGTGGCCCGACTAGCTGGAGGTCCTACAATGAGCAGTTCTTC
TRBJ2-2,.,.,TRBV5-4,CASSSAGELFF,TGTGCCAGCAGCTCGGCCGGGGAGCTGTTTTTT
TRBJ1-2,TRBD1,.,TRBV30,CAWSAGQGAGYGYTF,TGTGCCTGGAGTGCAGGACAGGGGGCAGGTTATGGCTACACCTTC
TRBJ2-7,TRBD1,.,TRBV7-9,CASSLGRQGSEQYF,TGTGCCAGCAGCTTAGGGCGACAGGGATCCGAGCAGTACTTC
TRBJ2-7,TRBD1,once,TRBV27,CASSRSATGQLSYEQYF,TGTGCCAGCAGTCGCTCTGCCACGGGACAGTTGTCCTACGAGCAGTACTTC
TRBJ1-2,.,few,TRBV4-2,CASSQDYGAQGYGYTF,TGTGCCAGCAGCCAAGATTACGGGGCCCAGGGGTATGGCTACACCTTC
TRBJ2-2,TRBD1,few,TRBV2,CASRAGQGASQLFF,TGTGCCAGCAGGGCCGGACAGGGGGCGAGTCAGCTGTTTTTT
TRBJ1-1,.,once,TRBV5-1,CASSLDYYTEAFF,TGCGCCAGCAGCTTGGACTATTACACTGAAGCTTTCTTT
TRBJ1-2,.,.,TRBV5-1,CASSRTVETAALYGYTF,TGCGCCAGCAGCAGGACAGTAGAAACAGCTGCCCTCTATGGCTACACCTTC
TRBJ1-2,TRBD1,many,TRBV10-3,CATRDSMINPYGYTF,TGTGCCACCCGGGACAGCATGATTAATCCCTATGGCTACACCTTC
TRBJ2-5,.,.,TRBV11-2,CASSLVFGGQETQYF,TGTGCCAGCAGCTTAGTTTTCGGGGGCCAAGAGACCCAGTACTTC
TRBJ1-1,.,.,TRBV6-5,CASSYPQGKNTEAFF,TGTGCCAGCAGTTACCCTCAGGGGAAGAACACTGAAGCTTTCTTT
TRBJ1-6,.,.,TRBV27,CTSSYIGSPLHF,TGTACCAGCAGTTACATTGGTTCACCCCTCCACTTT
TRBJ1-5,.,few,TRBV19,CASRYDSRSNQPQHF,TGTGCCAGTAGATATGACAGCCGATCCAATCAGCCCCAGCATTTT
TRBJ1-1,.,.,TRBV29-1,CSVEGRAFF,TGCAGCGTTGAAGGCAGAGCTTTCTTT
TRBJ1-1,.,.,TRBV15,CATSRGEGLNTEAFF,TGTGCCACCAGCAGAGGGGAGGGGTTGAACACTGAAGCTTTCTTT
TRBJ1-3,.,.,TRBV2,CASSKDSASGNTIYF,TGTGCCAGCAGCAAAGACAGTGCCTCTGGAAACACCATATATTTT